This T cell receptor (beta chain) was obtained from a study of T cell responses to AZD1222 COVID-19 vaccine. A note on this clone: Its antigen remains unidentified.

Findings and limits, study-wide: Baseline seropositives among AZD1222 recipients totaled only 5 to 7.

Sequencing was performed with immunoSEQ multiplex PCR; in TCRdb, only in-frame clones are kept and a portion is missing. This table holds around 72,000 clones, 80% to 90% found once. V lost 2 bases and J lost 3; bases outside the gene matches: 12. Germline CDR1 MNHEY, CDR2 SVGEGT. The CDR3 totals 20 residues. The chain couples TRBV6-2 or TRBV6-3 to TRBJ2-2; 13 bases map to TRBD2. The source of this sequence is an adult in good health. The input for sequencing was peripheral blood, taken on day 0 of AZD1222 vaccination. CDR3 nucleotide sequence: TGTGCCAGCAGTTACCCAGTCCCGGGACTAGCGGGGCTATACACCGGGGAGCTGTTTTTT. Encoded protein: CASSYPVPGLAGLYTGELFF.